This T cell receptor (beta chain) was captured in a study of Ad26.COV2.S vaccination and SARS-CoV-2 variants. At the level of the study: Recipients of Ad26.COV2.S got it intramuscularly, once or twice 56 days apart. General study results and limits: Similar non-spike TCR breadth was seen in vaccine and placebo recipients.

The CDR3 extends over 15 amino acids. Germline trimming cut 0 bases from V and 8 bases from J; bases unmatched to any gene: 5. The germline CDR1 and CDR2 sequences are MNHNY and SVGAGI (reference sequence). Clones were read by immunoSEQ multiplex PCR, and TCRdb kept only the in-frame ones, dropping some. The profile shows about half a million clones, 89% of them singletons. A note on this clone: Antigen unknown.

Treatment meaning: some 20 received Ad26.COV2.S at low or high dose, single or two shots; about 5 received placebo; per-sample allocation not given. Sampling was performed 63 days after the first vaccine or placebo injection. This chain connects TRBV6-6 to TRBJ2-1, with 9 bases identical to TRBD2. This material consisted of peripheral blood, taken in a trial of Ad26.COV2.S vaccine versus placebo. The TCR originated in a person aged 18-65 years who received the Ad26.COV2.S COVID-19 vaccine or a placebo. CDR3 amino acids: CASSYSAGGLYEQFF. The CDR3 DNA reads TGTGCCAGCAGTTACTCTGCGGGAGGGCTCTATGAGCAGTTCTTC.